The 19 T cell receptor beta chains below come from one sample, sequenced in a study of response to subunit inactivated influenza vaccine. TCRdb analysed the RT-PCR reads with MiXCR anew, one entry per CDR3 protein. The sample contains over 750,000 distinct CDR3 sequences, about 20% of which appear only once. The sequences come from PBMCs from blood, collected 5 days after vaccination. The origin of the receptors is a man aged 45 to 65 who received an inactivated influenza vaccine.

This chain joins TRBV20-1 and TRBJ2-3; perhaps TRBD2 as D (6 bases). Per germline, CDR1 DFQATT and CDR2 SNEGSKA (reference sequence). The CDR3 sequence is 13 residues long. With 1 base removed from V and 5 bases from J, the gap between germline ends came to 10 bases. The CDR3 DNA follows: TGCAGTGCTAGAGGACTAGTCGGAGATACGCAGTATTTT. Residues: CSARGLVGDTQYF.

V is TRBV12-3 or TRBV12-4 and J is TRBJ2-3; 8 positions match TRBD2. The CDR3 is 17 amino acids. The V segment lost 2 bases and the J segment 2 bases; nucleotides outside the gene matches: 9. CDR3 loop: CASSLTPGGVYTDTQYF. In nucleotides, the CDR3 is TGTGCCAGCAGTTTAACCCCCGGGGGGGTATACACAGATACGCAGTATTTT.

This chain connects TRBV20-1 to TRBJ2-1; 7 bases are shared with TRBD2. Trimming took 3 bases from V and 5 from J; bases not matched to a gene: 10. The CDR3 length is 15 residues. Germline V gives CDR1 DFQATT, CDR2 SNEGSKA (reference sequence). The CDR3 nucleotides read TGCAGTGCTAGCCGACTAGCTCGAGTGAACAATGAGCAGTTCTTC. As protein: CSASRLARVNNEQFF.

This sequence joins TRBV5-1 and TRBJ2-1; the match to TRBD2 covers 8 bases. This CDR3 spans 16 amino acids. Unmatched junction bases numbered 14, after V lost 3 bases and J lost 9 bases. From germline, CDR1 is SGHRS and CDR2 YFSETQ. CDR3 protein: CASSSTSGYRTSEQFF. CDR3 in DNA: TGCGCCAGCAGCTCCACTAGCGGCTACAGAACCAGTGAGCAGTTCTTC. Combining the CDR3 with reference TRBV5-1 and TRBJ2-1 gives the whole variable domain KAGVTQTPRYLIKTRGQQVTLSCSPISGHRSVSWYQQTPGQGLQFLFEYFSETQRNKGNFPGRFSGRQFSNSRSEMNVSTLELGDSALYLCASSSTSGYRTSEQFFGPGTRLTVL.

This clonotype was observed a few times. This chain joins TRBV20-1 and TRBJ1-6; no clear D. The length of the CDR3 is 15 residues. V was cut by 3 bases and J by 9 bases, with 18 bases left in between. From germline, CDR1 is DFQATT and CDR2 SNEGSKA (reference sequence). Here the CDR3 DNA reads TGCAGTGCTAGTGGGGAGATAGGGATTTTTTCACCCCTCCACTTT. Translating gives CSASGEIGIFSPLHF.

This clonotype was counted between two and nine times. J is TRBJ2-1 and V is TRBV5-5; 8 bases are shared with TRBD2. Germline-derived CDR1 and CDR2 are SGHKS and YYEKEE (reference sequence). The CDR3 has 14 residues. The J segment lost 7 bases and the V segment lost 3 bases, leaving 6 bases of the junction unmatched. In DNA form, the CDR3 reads TGTGCCAGCAGCTGGAGGACTAGCAAGAATGAGCAGTTCTTC. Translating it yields CASSWRTSKNEQFF.

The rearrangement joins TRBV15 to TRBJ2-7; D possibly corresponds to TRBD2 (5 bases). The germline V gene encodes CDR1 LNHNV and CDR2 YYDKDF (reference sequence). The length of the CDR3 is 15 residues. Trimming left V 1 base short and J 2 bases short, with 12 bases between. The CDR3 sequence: CATSRGRGLAYEQYF. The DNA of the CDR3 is TGTGCCACCAGCAGAGGAAGAGGGCTAGCCTACGAGCAGTACTTC.

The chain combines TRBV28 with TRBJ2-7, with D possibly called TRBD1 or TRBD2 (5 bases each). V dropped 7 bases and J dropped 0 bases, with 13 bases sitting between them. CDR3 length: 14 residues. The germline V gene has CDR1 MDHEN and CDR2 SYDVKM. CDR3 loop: CASNLPGSSYEQYF. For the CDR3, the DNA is TGTGCCAGCAATCTTCCAGGGAGCTCCTACGAGCAGTACTTC.

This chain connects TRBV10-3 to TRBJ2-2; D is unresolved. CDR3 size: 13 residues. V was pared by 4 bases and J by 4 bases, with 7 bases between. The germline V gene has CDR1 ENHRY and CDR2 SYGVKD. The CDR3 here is CAISAKATGELFF. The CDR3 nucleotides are TGTGCCATCAGTGCCAAGGCCACCGGGGAGCTGTTTTTT.

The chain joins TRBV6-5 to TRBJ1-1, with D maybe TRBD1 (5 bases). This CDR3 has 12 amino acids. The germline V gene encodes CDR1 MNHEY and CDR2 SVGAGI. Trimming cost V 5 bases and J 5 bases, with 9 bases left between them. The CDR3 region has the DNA TGTGCCAGCAGTCCAGGGATGACTGAAGCTTTCTTT. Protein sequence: CASSPGMTEAFF.

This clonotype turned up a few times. The DNA of the CDR3 is TGTGCCAGCAGCGGACAGGGCCTCGCCCTCTACGAGCAGTACTTC. This codes for CASSGQGLALYEQYF. This chain connects TRBV11-1 to TRBJ2-7; 8 bases map to TRBD1. J gave up 3 bases and V 5 bases, and 9 bases lay outside the gene matches. CDR1 and CDR2 from the germline V gene are SGHAT and FQDESV (reference sequence). The length of the CDR3 is 15 residues.

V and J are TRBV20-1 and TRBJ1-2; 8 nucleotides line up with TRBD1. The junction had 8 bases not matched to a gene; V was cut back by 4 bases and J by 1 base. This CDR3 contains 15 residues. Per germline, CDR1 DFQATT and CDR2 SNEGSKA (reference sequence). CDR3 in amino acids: CSAKKTGALNYGYTF. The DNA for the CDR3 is TGCAGTGCTAAAAAGACAGGGGCCCTTAACTATGGCTACACCTTC.

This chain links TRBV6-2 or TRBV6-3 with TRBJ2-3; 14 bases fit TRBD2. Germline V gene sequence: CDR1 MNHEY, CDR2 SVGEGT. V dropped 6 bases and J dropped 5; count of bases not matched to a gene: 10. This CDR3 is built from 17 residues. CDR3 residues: CASRKPLGLAGEDTQYF. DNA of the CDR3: TGTGCCAGCAGAAAACCTTTGGGACTAGCGGGAGAAGATACGCAGTATTTT.

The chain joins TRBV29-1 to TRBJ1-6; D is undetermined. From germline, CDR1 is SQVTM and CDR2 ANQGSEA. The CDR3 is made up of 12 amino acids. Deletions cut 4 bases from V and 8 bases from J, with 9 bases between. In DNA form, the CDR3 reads TGCAGCGTTGGAGGTGGTGATTCACCCCTCCACTTT. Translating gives CSVGGGDSPLHF.

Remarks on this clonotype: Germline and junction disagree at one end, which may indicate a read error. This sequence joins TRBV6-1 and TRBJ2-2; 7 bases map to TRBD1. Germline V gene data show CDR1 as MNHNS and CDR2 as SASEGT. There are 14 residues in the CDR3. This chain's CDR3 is CAGSPGGVTGELFF. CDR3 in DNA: TGTGCCGGCAGCCCAGGGGGAGTCACCGGGGAGCTGTTTTTT.

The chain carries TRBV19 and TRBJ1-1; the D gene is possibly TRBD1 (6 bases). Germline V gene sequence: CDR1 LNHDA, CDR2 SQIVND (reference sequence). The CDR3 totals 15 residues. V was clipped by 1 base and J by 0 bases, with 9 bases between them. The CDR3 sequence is CASSIAGHLNTEAFF. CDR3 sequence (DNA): TGTGCCAGTAGTATAGCGGGACACTTGAACACTGAAGCTTTCTTT.

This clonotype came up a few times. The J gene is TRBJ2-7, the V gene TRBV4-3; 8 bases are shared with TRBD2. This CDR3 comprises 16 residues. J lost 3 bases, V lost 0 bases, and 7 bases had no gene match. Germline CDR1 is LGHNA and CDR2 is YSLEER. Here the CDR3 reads CASSQDRQREFYEQYF. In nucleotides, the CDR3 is TGCGCCAGCAGCCAAGATCGGCAGCGGGAGTTCTACGAGCAGTACTTC.

CDR3 sequence reads: CASSAQFF. The CDR3 coding sequence is TGTGCCAGCAGCGCCCAGTTCTTC. This chain joins TRBV7-9 and TRBJ2-1; D is undetermined. Looked up from germline, CDR1 is SEHNR and CDR2 is FQNEAQ (reference sequence). The germline V and J ends were trimmed by 5 bases and 13 bases, with 3 bases remaining between them. The CDR3 sequence is 8 residues long.

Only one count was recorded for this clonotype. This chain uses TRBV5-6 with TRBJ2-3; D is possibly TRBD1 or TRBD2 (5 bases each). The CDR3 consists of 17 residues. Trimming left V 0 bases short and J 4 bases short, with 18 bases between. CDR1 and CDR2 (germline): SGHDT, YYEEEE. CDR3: CASSLGLRIGVPDTQYF. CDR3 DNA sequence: TGTGCCAGCAGCTTGGGACTACGGATAGGGGTTCCAGATACGCAGTATTTT.